The 25 T cell receptor beta chains below all came from one sample that was sequenced in a study of Ad26.COV2.S vaccination and SARS-CoV-2 variants (dated by TCRdb to the early 2020s). Libraries came from the immunoSEQ multiplex PCR assay. TCRdb mirrors the immuneACCESS table, restricted to in-frame sequences. Some clones are absent from its copies; in checked studies, under half trace to an unresolved V gene, and the reason for the others is unknown. This sample holds 400,000 to 500,000 clones; around 87% were observed only once. The ten largest clones represent around 3.6% of the sample. The treatment or condition label of this sample denotes: 19 received Ad26.COV2.S at low or high dose, single or two shots; roughly 5 received placebo; per-sample allocation not given. For vaccine and placebo recipients, repertoires were sequenced using samples collected on day 63 after the first injection. Material: peripheral blood, obtained in a trial of Ad26.COV2.S vaccine versus placebo. The receptors derive from a person between 18 and 59 years old who received the Ad26.COV2.S COVID-19 vaccine or a placebo.

The chain recombines TRBV4-3 with TRBJ1-1, with TRBD1 matching over 10 bases. V shed 3 bases and J 0 bases; nucleotides not matched to a gene: 4. Germline V gene lookup returns CDR1 LGHNA and CDR2 YSLEER. This CDR3 has 16 amino acids. The CDR3 spells CASSQDGTGVNTEAFF. The CDR3 DNA follows: TGCGCCAGCAGCCAGGATGGGACAGGGGTGAACACTGAAGCTTTCTTT.

This chain joins TRBV5-1 and TRBJ2-7; D is unclear. The V end was cut by 0 bases, the J end by 1 base, with 8 bases between. Germline assignment: CDR1 SGHRS and CDR2 YFSETQ. This CDR3 spans 14 amino acids. DNA for the CDR3: TGCGCCAGCAGCTTGGTGGCAAGTTCCTACGAGCAGTACTTC. This gives the protein CASSLVASSYEQYF.

This clone was picked up one time. V and J are TRBV4-3 and TRBJ2-1; possible D gene TRBD2, 7 bases. This CDR3 has 16 amino acids. Trimming cost V 1 base and J 5 bases, with 15 bases left between them. CDR1 and CDR2 (germline): LGHNA, YSLEER. CDR3 residues: CASSQVVRGADNEQFF. The CDR3 region has the DNA TGCGCCAGCAGCCAAGTCGTACGGGGGGCAGACAATGAGCAGTTCTTC.

The chain links TRBV5-1 to TRBJ2-1; 9 bases are a match to TRBD2. Germline CDR1 SGHRS, CDR2 YFSETQ. The CDR3 has 15 amino acids. J was trimmed by 5 bases and V by 2 bases; bases with no gene match: 5. This chain's CDR3 is CASSLGRGGDNEQFF. The CDR3 DNA reads as TGCGCCAGCAGCTTAGGGCGGGGGGGCGACAATGAGCAGTTCTTC. Drawing the rest from reference TRBV5-1 and TRBJ2-1, the complete variable domain is KAGVTQTPRYLIKTRGQQVTLSCSPISGHRSVSWYQQTPGQGLQFLFEYFSETQRNKGNFPGRFSGRQFSNSRSEMNVSTLELGDSALYLCASSLGRGGDNEQFFGPGTRLTVL.

The chain links TRBV29-1 to TRBJ2-3; unclear D gene. The germline V gene encodes CDR1 SQVTM and CDR2 ANQGSEA. This CDR3 has 12 residues. Trimming cost V 7 bases and J 0 bases, with 8 bases left between them. CDR3 coding DNA: TGCAGCGCCGAGACTAGCACAGATACGCAGTATTTT. Translation: CSAETSTDTQYF.

The gene calls are TRBV7-3 and TRBJ2-5; D not resolved. This CDR3 is built from 13 residues. V dropped 4 bases and J dropped 4 bases, with 10 bases sitting between them. Germline CDR1 and CDR2: SGHTA and FQGTGA. CDR3 in amino acids: CASSSPPRETQYF. CDR3 coding DNA: TGTGCCAGCAGCTCGCCCCCGCGAGAGACCCAGTACTTC.

The J gene is TRBJ1-1, the V gene TRBV25-1; possibly TRBD1 for D (6 bases). The CDR3 has 18 amino acids. Germline V gives CDR1 MGHDK, CDR2 SYGVNS. V gave up 0 bases and J gave up 0 bases, with 17 bases separating them. CDR3 DNA: TGTGCCAGCAGTGAATACTCCCCGACCCAGGGGATGAACACTGAAGCTTTCTTT. Its translation: CASSEYSPTQGMNTEAFF.

The rearrangement joins TRBV7-2 to TRBJ2-5; 10 nucleotides match TRBD2. The CDR3 is 16 amino acids. Germline-derived CDR1 and CDR2 are SGHTA and FQGNSA. Trimming at V came to 1 base and at J to 4 bases, leaving 6 bases not matched to a gene. The CDR3 reads CASSLERGGPPETQYF. The CDR3 region has the DNA TGTGCCAGCAGCTTAGAGCGGGGGGGCCCTCCAGAGACCCAGTACTTC.

The chain combines TRBV10-3 with TRBJ2-1; 10 bases fit TRBD2. CDR1 is ENHRY and CDR2 is SYGVKD in the germline V gene. V lost 7 bases and J lost 10; bases outside the gene matches: 7. CDR3 length: 13 residues. CDR3 region: CAINSGGAQEQFF. CDR3 nucleotide sequence: TGTGCCATCAACAGCGGGGGGGCCCAAGAGCAGTTCTTC.

V usage is TRBV7-3 and J usage is TRBJ2-6; either TRBD1 or TRBD2 may supply D (5 bases each). The CDR3 is 16 amino acids. Between the trimmed V and J ends, which lost 4 bases and 0 bases, there was a span of 10 bases. The germline V gene has CDR1 SGHTA and CDR2 FQGTGA. The CDR3: CASSYSGSSGANVLTF. DNA of the CDR3: TGTGCCAGCAGCTACTCAGGGAGCTCTGGGGCCAACGTCCTGACTTTC.

The chain uses TRBV11-2 and TRBJ2-2; 11 bases line up with TRBD2. Trimming cost V 1 base and J 7 bases; bases outside gene matches: 2. CDR1 and CDR2 (germline): SGHAT, FQNNGV. The CDR3 is made up of 15 amino acids. The CDR3 protein is CASSLVTSGGGELFF. CDR3 DNA sequence: TGTGCCAGCAGCTTAGTCACTAGCGGGGGCGGGGAGCTGTTTTTT.

The V and J genes are TRBV6-6 and TRBJ1-2, with TRBD1 identical over 8 bases. The CDR3 consists of 14 residues. J gave up 8 bases and V 5 bases, and 10 bases lay outside the gene matches. The germline V gene has CDR1 MNHNY and CDR2 SVGAGI (reference sequence). CDR3 nucleotides: TGTGCCAGCAGTCAAACGACAGGGGTTAACGGCTACACCTTC. It yields the protein CASSQTTGVNGYTF.

V gene TRBV7-9 combines with J gene TRBJ2-1; TRBD2 agrees at 8 bases. Losses at the gene ends were 6 bases for V and 10 bases for J; bases not matched to a gene: 5. This CDR3 region has 12 residues. CDR1 is SEHNR and CDR2 is FQNEAQ in the germline V gene (reference sequence). This chain's CDR3 is CASSLLAVEQFF. The CDR3, as DNA: TGTGCCAGCAGTTTACTAGCGGTGGAGCAGTTCTTC.

This clone was seen a few times. The chain is built from TRBV6-5 and TRBJ1-1, with D possibly TRBD1 on 5 matching bases. The CDR3 spans 11 residues. Germline loops: CDR1 MNHEY, CDR2 SVGAGI. V was pared by 4 bases and J by 8 bases, with 8 bases between. The CDR3 is CASSWGIEAFF. The CDR3 DNA reads TGTGCCAGCAGTTGGGGGATCGAAGCTTTCTTT.

Written as DNA, the CDR3 is TGTGCCAGCGGTAACACTGGGGCCCAAGAGACCCAGTACTTC. This gives the protein CASGNTGAQETQYF. V gene TRBV5-4 combines with J gene TRBJ2-5; perhaps TRBD1 as D (5 bases). The CDR3 covers 14 residues. Germline V gene sequence: CDR1 SGHNT, CDR2 YYREEE (reference sequence). V was pared by 7 bases and J by 1 base, with 14 bases between.

The count of this clone is one. CDR3: CASSLTRINEQFF. The CDR3 region has the DNA TGTGCCAGCAGTCTAACGCGTATCAATGAGCAGTTCTTC. V gene TRBV12-3 or TRBV12-4 combines with J gene TRBJ2-1; D gene unclear. The CDR3 runs 13 residues. Deletions cut 5 bases from V and 6 bases from J, with 11 bases between.

The V gene is TRBV7-9, the J gene TRBJ2-3; the match to TRBD2 covers 11 bases. Germline V lookup: CDR1 SEHNR, CDR2 FQNEAQ (reference sequence). Germline trimming cut 4 bases from V and 1 base from J; bases unmatched to any gene: 4. The CDR3 totals 16 residues. The CDR3 protein is CASSWGTSGRTDTQYF. Here the CDR3 DNA reads TGTGCCAGCAGCTGGGGGACTAGCGGCCGCACAGATACGCAGTATTTT.

The chain joins TRBV7-9 to TRBJ1-2; D not certain. Germline CDR1 is SEHNR and CDR2 is FQNEAQ (reference sequence). The CDR3 extends over 13 amino acids. The V and J ends lost 3 bases and 1 base respectively, with 6 bases between them. The CDR3 sequence: CASSFPSNYGYTF. The CDR3 DNA reads TGTGCCAGCAGCTTCCCCAGTAACTATGGCTACACCTTC.

This chain links TRBV20-1 with TRBJ1-1; no clear D gene. Germline assignment: CDR1 DFQATT and CDR2 SNEGSKA (reference sequence). CDR3 length: 11 amino acids. V was shortened by 6 bases and J by 2 bases, with 7 bases between the two germline ends. CDR3 residues: CSASINTEAFF. The CDR3 bases are TGCAGTGCCTCGATTAACACTGAAGCTTTCTTT.

V usage is TRBV11-1 and J usage is TRBJ1-1, with unresolved D. From germline, CDR1 is SGHAT and CDR2 FQDESV (reference sequence). The V end lost 1 base, the J end lost 5 bases, and 5 bases lay between the germline ends. The length of the CDR3 is 12 residues. CDR3 region: CASSLVWTEAFF. The CDR3 nucleotides are TGTGCCAGCAGCTTAGTTTGGACTGAAGCTTTCTTT.

The V and J genes are TRBV30 and TRBJ2-7, with D unresolved. There are 12 residues in the CDR3. Between the trimmed V and J ends, which lost 5 bases and 4 bases, there was a span of 12 bases. The germline gives CDR1 GTSNPN, CDR2 SVGIG (reference sequence). The CDR3 DNA reads TGTGCCTGGGCGGACGGATTTTACGAGCAGTACTTC. As protein: CAWADGFYEQYF.

The chain combines TRBV9 with TRBJ1-2, with D maybe TRBD1 (5 bases). V was shortened by 0 bases and J by 5 bases, with 11 bases between the two germline ends. Germline CDR1 reads SGDLS; CDR2 reads YYNGEE. The CDR3 has 14 residues. The CDR3 spells CASSVGDGVYGYTF. The CDR3 nucleotides read TGTGCCAGCAGCGTAGGGGACGGGGTTTATGGCTACACCTTC.

J is TRBJ2-7 and V is TRBV5-5; D is perhaps TRBD1 (6 bases). This CDR3 has 13 residues. Germline CDR1 SGHKS, CDR2 YYEKEE (reference sequence). Trimming left V 5 bases short and J 2 bases short, with 11 bases between. CDR3 amino acids: CASRTGTTYEQYF. The DNA for the CDR3 is TGTGCCAGCAGAACCGGGACAACCTACGAGCAGTACTTC.

This clone was seen only once. This chain joins TRBV19 and TRBJ1-2, with D possibly matching TRBD1 (5 bases). CDR1 and CDR2 from the germline V gene are LNHDA and SQIVND (reference sequence). This CDR3 contains 12 residues. Trimming removed 9 bases at V and 4 bases at J, with 12 bases between. The CDR3 region has the DNA TGTGCCAGCATGACAGAAATCTATGGCTACACCTTC. Translated: CASMTEIYGYTF.

The V gene is TRBV4-1, the J gene TRBJ1-4; D unclear. Germline lookup yields CDR1 MGHRA and CDR2 YSYEKL. Trimming pared 3 bases from V and 0 bases from J, leaving 11 bases between. The CDR3 totals 16 residues. CDR3 residues: CASSQGTAPTNEKLFF. In DNA form, the CDR3 reads TGCGCCAGCAGCCAGGGTACAGCTCCAACTAATGAAAAACTGTTTTTT.